The rows below give T cell receptor beta chains drawn from one sample of a study of T cells after yellow fever vaccination. In TCRdb, the 5' RACE reads were re-called with MiXCR into one record per CDR3 protein. Of 300,000 or so distinct CDR3 sequences in the sample, about 7.8% are singletons; the top ten hold approximately 18%. Sequencing was performed on PBMCs, taken more than 40 days after the first yellow fever vaccination. The receptors shown here come from a man younger than 30 who received the YFV17D yellow fever vaccine. CDR3s include the opening cysteine and the closing phenylalanine or tryptophan. Each record gives: V gene, D gene, clone size, J gene, CDR3 DNA, CDR3 protein. A D gene is named only where the DNA matches it firmly. Only part of the rows carry a size: once, few, many, or a class if the clone is expanded.

>TRBV19|TRBD1|few|TRBJ2-2
TGTGCCAGTAGCTTGCTTGCGGGACAGGGGAACACCGGGGAGCTGTTTTTT
CASSLLAGQGNTGELFF
>TRBV20-1|TRBD1|NA|TRBJ2-1
TGCAGTGCTCCCAACGGACAGGGGAGTAGTGGCAATGAGCAGTTCTTC
CSAPNGQGSSGNEQFF
>TRBV12-3/TRBV12-4|TRBD1|many|TRBJ2-1
TGTGCCAGCACCTCCGGTCGGACAGGGGGCACTGAGCAGTTCTTC
CASTSGRTGGTEQFF
>TRBV11-1|TRBD2|few|TRBJ2-5
TGTGCCAGCAGCCGACACGGGGGGTCCCAAGAGACCCAGTACTTC
CASSRHGGSQETQYF
>TRBV7-6|TRBD2|NA|TRBJ2-3
TGTGCCAGCAGCTTTGCGGGGGAGATAGATACGCAGTATTTT
CASSFAGEIDTQYF
>TRBV6-1|NA|NA|TRBJ2-5
TGTGCCAGCAGTCAAACTTTCGGGATCGACGAGACCCAGTACTTC
CASSQTFGIDETQYF
>TRBV19|NA|few|TRBJ2-3
TGTGCCAGTAGTATGGACTACACAGATACGCAGTATTTT
CASSMDYTDTQYF
>TRBV7-9|NA|few|TRBJ2-7
TGTGCCAGCAGCTTAGTCCAGGGGGGATTAGTGGATTACGAGCAGTACTTC
CASSLVQGGLVDYEQYF
>TRBV6-1|TRBD1|NA|TRBJ2-3
TGTGCCAGCAGTGAAGCTCAGGGGGAAAAAGCAGATACGCAGTATTTT
CASSEAQGEKADTQYF
>TRBV11-3|NA|NA|TRBJ1-1
TGTGCCAGCAGCTTAGACGGCAGTTCGGGTGAAGCTTTCTTT
CASSLDGSSGEAFF
>TRBV20-1|NA|NA|TRBJ2-5
TGCAGTGCTAGAGATCCTGTAGCGCGTCCAGAGACCCAGTACTTC
CSARDPVARPETQYF
>TRBV29-1|TRBD2|few|TRBJ2-3
TGCAGCGTGGGGGGGTCCGCGCAGTATTTT
CSVGGSAQYF
>TRBV6-2/TRBV6-3|NA|NA|TRBJ2-2
TGTGCCAGCAGTTACTCGATTCTAGTTTTCTTGACCGGGGAGCTGTTTTTT
CASSYSILVFLTGELFF
>TRBV15|NA|few|TRBJ1-1
TGTGCCACCAGCAGAGATTCCGCAGGGACGAACACTGAAGCTTTCTTT
CATSRDSAGTNTEAFF
>TRBV12-3/TRBV12-4|TRBD1|NA|TRBJ1-4
TGTGCCAGCAGTCGCGGGACAGGGGGCGTCGGGGAAAAACTGTTTTTT
CASSRGTGGVGEKLFF
>TRBV5-1|TRBD1|many|TRBJ2-3
TGCGCCAGCACGGACAGGGACAGCACAGATACGCAGTATTTT
CASTDRDSTDTQYF
>TRBV7-8|NA|many|TRBJ2-3
TGTGCCACAGGGGACGGAGCAAGAGATACGCAGTATTTT
CATGDGARDTQYF
>TRBV7-6|NA|NA|TRBJ2-2
TGTGCCAGCAGCTTAGAAGGTCAGCCTAGAGACACCGGGGAGCTGTTTTTT
CASSLEGQPRDTGELFF
>TRBV28|TRBD2|NA|TRBJ2-5
TGTGCCAGCAGTTTAGGATACGCGGGGGAAGAGACCCAGTACTTC
CASSLGYAGEETQYF
>TRBV4-3|NA|NA|TRBJ1-2
TGCGCCTGCAGCCAAGAGCCGAACCGGGAGGGGCTAGAAGGCTACACCTTC
CACSQEPNREGLEGYTF
>TRBV5-6|TRBD2|many|TRBJ2-1
TGTGCCAGCAGCTTGTCGGGACTAAATGAGCAGTTCTTC
CASSLSGLNEQFF
>TRBV20-1|NA|few|TRBJ1-1
TGCAGTGCCTTGTGGGGATCTGATGAAGCTTTCTTT
CSALWGSDEAFF
>TRBV4-3|NA|few|TRBJ2-7
TGCGCCAGCAGCCAAGATCGGGTGGCCGGGCAACCCTACGAGCAGTACTTC
CASSQDRVAGQPYEQYF
>TRBV14|TRBD1|NA|TRBJ1-1
TGTGCCAGCAGCCCACAGGGGGCGCGGGCCACTGAAGCTTTCTTT
CASSPQGARATEAFF
>TRBV12-3/TRBV12-4|TRBD2|few|TRBJ2-3
TGTGCCAGCAGGTTGACTAGCGGGGGGGGAGATACGCAGTATTTT
CASRLTSGGGDTQYF
>TRBV2|NA|few|TRBJ2-1
TGTGCCGGCTCGTCCGGGCGTGGGGGATCTATCTACAATGAGCAGTTCTTC
CAGSSGRGGSIYNEQFF
>TRBV5-1|NA|few|TRBJ2-5
TGCGCCAGCAGCTCGGCGGGCGGAGGGTCAGAGACCCAGTACTTC
CASSSAGGGSETQYF
>TRBV28|NA|NA|TRBJ2-1
TGTGCCAGCAGTTTAAGCGCCCCCCCTAATGAGCAGTTCTTC
CASSLSAPPNEQFF
>TRBV6-1|NA|few|TRBJ1-5
TGTGCCAGCACCAACAGAGGGGTCCGAAGCAATCAGCCCCAGCATTTT
CASTNRGVRSNQPQHF
>TRBV9|NA|NA|TRBJ1-3
TGTGCCAGCAGCGTAGCTCCGGGCTCTGGAAACACCATATATTTT
CASSVAPGSGNTIYF
>TRBV19|NA|many|TRBJ2-4
TGTGCCAGTAGTGCTCACGGTTCCTCCGCCAAAAACATTCAGTACTTC
CASSAHGSSAKNIQYF
>TRBV6-5|NA|few|TRBJ2-3
TGTGCCAGCAGTAACTACAACACAGATACGCAGTATTTT
CASSNYNTDTQYF
>TRBV12-3/TRBV12-4|NA|few|TRBJ2-6
TGTGCCAGCGCCATGGCAGGGAGCTCTGGGGCCAACGTCCTGACTTTC
CASAMAGSSGANVLTF
>TRBV5-1|NA|many|TRBJ2-5
TGCGCCAGCAGCGGCCAAGAGACCCAGTACTTC
CASSGQETQYF
>TRBV20-1|NA|few|TRBJ2-2
TGCTGTGCTAGAGATCCTAAGGGGGACAACACCGGGGAGCTGTTTTTT
CCARDPKGDNTGELFF
>TRBV7-9|TRBD2|many|TRBJ2-3
TGTGCCGCGGATAGCGGGGGTTCGGCAGATACGCAGTATTTT
CAADSGGSADTQYF
>TRBV5-6|TRBD2|many|TRBJ2-6
TGTGCCAGCAGCCCACTAGCGGGGGCGCTCTCTGGGGCCAACGTCCTGACTTTC
CASSPLAGALSGANVLTF
>TRBV29-1|NA|few|TRBJ2-7
TGCAGCGTTGAGGACGGCTCCTACGAGCAGTACTTC
CSVEDGSYEQYF
>TRBV28|TRBD1|NA|TRBJ1-4
TGTGCCAGCAGTACCCCATCCACAGGGGCCGGGGAAAAACTGTTTTTT
CASSTPSTGAGEKLFF
>TRBV27|NA|NA|TRBJ1-2
TGTGCCAGCAGTTTGGGCCCGGGACGGTTCTATGGCTACACCTTC
CASSLGPGRFYGYTF
>TRBV28|TRBD1|few|TRBJ2-5
TGTGCCAGCAGCCGCGAGGGGACAGACGCTCGAGAGACCCAGTACTTC
CASSREGTDARETQYF
>TRBV15|NA|NA|TRBJ2-3
TGTGCCACCAGCAGAGATACCGGCAGAAGCACAGATACGCAGTATTTT
CATSRDTGRSTDTQYF
>TRBV13|TRBD2|NA|TRBJ2-1
TGTGCCAGCAGCTTTCTTCTAGCGGGCAATGAGCAGTTCTTC
CASSFLLAGNEQFF
>TRBV20-1|NA|NA|TRBJ1-4
TGCAGTGCTGCTGTACACGGTGGGCTCGAAAAACTGTTTTTT
CSAAVHGGLEKLFF
>TRBV6-5|TRBD1|few|TRBJ1-2
TGTGCCAGCAGTTGGACAGGGACCTATGGCTACACCTTC
CASSWTGTYGYTF
>TRBV7-2|TRBD1|many|TRBJ1-5
TGTGCCAGCAGCTTTGACAGGGGGCAGCCCCAGCATTTT
CASSFDRGQPQHF
>TRBV20-1|TRBD1|few|TRBJ2-7
TGCAGTGCTCAAACCTCGGGACAGAGCTCCTACGAGCAGTACTTC
CSAQTSGQSSYEQYF
>TRBV20-1|NA|few|TRBJ2-3
TGCAGTGCGGGCCGTCGGGATACGCAGTATTTT
CSAGRRDTQYF
>TRBV20-1|NA|NA|TRBJ2-1
TGCAGTGCTAGACAGGGACCCTACAATGAGCAGTTCTTC
CSARQGPYNEQFF
>TRBV5-1|NA|few|TRBJ1-1
TGCGCCAGCAGTTTTACCTCCGGGCCCGAGAACACTGAAGCTTTCTTT
CASSFTSGPENTEAFF
>TRBV5-1|NA|NA|TRBJ2-3
TGCGCCAGCAGCCCCCTGGGGGGGCGCACAGATACGCAGTATTTT
CASSPLGGRTDTQYF
>TRBV18|NA|few|TRBJ1-5
TGTGCCAGCTCCGAGGGGGAAGGTCAGCCCCAGCATTTT
CASSEGEGQPQHF
>TRBV3-1|NA|few|TRBJ2-5
TGTGCCAGCAGCGCTACTCCCCAAGAGACCCAGTACTTC
CASSATPQETQYF
>TRBV29-1|NA|few|TRBJ1-2
TGCAGCGTCCCAGGACAGTGGAATAGCTACACCTTC
CSVPGQWNSYTF
>TRBV12-3/TRBV12-4|TRBD1|NA|TRBJ2-2
TGTGCCAGCAGTCTCCCCGACAGGGTTCACACCGGGGAGCTGTTTTTT
CASSLPDRVHTGELFF
>TRBV6-2/TRBV6-3|NA|few|TRBJ1-1
TGTGCCAGCACCCACACGGCTATGAACACTGAAGCTTTCTTT
CASTHTAMNTEAFF
>TRBV5-6|NA|NA|TRBJ1-4
TGTGCCAGCAGCTTATCCTACCCTGGTGAAAAACTGTTTTTT
CASSLSYPGEKLFF
>TRBV6-2/TRBV6-3|TRBD1|NA|TRBJ1-1
TGTGCCAGCAATAATAACAGGGGTCGGACTGAAGCTTTCTTT
CASNNNRGRTEAFF
>TRBV6-5|NA|NA|TRBJ1-1
TGTGCCAGCAGTTACGGAGACGCGGCGGGGAACACTGAAGCTTTCTTT
CASSYGDAAGNTEAFF
>TRBV28|NA|many|TRBJ2-3
TGTGCCAGCAGTTTTAGGAGGATTACAGATACGCAGTATTTT
CASSFRRITDTQYF